This TCR beta chain stems from a study of blood T cell repertoires in COVID-19. Study overall: Material from acute and convalescent COVID-19 was sourced from the United States, Italy and Spain.

The CDR3 spans 15 residues. The germline V gene encodes CDR1 GTSNPN and CDR2 SVGIG (reference sequence). With V trimmed by 4 bases and J by 0 bases, 7 bases remained unmatched. Source study methods: Nucleated cell counts were estimated from reference gene primer amplification. Sequencing used immunoSEQ multiplex PCR; TCRdb keeps in-frame clones, though not all of them. For V, J and clone size, that table is used; D and trimming come from the DNA. The sample holds roughly 70,000 clones, more than 75% seen once. The chain links TRBV30 to TRBJ2-5; TRBD2 matches at 8 bases. What was sequenced was peripheral blood. The source is a man in his fifties with active COVID-19. Written as DNA, the CDR3 is TGTGCCTGGACAAGGGGTAGCGGGAACCAAGAGACCCAGTACTTC. Amino acid sequence: CAWTRGSGNQETQYF.